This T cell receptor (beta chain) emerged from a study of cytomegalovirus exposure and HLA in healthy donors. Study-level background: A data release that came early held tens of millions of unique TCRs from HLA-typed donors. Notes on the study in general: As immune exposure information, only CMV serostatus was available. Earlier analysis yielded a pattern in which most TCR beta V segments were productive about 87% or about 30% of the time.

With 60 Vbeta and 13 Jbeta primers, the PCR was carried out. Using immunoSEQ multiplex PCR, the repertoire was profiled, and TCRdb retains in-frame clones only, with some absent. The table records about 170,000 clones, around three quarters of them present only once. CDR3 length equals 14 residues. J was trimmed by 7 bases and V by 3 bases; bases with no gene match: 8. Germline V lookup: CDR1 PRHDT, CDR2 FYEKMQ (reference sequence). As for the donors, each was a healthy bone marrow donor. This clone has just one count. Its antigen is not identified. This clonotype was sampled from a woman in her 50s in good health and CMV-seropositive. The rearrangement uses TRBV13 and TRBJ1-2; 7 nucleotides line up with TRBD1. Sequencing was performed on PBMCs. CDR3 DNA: TGTGCCAGCAGCTTCGGCAGGGGGTCACTTGGCTACACCTTC. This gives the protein CASSFGRGSLGYTF.